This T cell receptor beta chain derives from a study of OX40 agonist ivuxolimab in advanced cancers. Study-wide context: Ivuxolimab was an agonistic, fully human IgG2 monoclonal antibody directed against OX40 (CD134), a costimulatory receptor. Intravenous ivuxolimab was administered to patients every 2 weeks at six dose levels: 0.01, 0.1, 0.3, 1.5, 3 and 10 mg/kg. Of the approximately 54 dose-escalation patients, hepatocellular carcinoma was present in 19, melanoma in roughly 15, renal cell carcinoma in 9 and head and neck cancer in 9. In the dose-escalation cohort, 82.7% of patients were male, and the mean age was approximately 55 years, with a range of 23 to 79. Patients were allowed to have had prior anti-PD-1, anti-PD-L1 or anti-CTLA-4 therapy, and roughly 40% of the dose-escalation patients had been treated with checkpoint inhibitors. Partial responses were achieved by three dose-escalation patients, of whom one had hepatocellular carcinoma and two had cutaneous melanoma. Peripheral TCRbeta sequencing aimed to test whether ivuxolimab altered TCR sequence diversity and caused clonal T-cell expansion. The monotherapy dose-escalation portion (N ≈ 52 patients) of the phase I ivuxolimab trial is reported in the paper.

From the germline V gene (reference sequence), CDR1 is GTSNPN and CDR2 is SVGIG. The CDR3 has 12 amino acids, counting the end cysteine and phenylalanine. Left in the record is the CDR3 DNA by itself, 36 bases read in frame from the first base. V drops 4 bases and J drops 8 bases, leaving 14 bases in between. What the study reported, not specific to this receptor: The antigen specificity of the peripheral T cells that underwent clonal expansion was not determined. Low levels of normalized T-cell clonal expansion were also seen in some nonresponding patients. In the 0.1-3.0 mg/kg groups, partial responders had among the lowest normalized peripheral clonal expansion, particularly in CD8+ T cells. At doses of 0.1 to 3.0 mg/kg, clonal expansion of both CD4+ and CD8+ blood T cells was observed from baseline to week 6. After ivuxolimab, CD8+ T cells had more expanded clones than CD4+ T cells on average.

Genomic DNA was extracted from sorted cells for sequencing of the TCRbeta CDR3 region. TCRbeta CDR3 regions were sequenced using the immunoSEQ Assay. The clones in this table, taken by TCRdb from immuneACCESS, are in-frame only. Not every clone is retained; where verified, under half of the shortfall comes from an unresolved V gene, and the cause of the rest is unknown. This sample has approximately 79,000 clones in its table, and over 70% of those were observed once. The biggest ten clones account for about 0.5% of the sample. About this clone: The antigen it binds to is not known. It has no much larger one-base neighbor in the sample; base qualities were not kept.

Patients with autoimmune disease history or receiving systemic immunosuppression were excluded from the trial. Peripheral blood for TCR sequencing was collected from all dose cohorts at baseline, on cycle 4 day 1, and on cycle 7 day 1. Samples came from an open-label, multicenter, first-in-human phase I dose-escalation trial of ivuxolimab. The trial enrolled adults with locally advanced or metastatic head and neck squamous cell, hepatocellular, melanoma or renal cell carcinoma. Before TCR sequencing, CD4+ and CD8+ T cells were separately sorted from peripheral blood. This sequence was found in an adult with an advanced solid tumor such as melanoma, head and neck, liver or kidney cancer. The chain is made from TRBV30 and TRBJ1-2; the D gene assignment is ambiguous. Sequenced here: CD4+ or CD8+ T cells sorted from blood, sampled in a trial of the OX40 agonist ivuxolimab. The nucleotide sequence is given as TGTGCCTGGACGCGAATTTATGACGGCTACACCTTC. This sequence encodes CAWTRIYDGYTF.